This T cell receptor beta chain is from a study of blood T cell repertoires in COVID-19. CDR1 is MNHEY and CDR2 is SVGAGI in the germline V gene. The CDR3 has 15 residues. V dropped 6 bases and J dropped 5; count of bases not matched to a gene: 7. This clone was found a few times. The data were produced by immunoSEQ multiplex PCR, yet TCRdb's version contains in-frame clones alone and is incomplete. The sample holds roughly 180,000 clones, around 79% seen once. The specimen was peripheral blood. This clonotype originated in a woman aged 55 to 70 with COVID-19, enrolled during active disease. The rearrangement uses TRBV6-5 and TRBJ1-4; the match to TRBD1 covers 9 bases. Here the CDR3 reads CASRTPDRGNEKLFF. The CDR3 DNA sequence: TGTGCCAGCAGGACCCCCGACAGGGGGAATGAAAAACTGTTTTTT.